This is a list of T cell receptor beta chains from one sample in a study of post-analysis software for immune sequencing data. TCRdb re-analysed the PCR reads in MiXCR, keeping a single row per CDR3 protein. The sample has 450,000 to 700,000 distinct CDR3 sequences; 44% are singletons. Sequenced sample: blood. Receptors originate from a girl aged 5 to 17 with multiple sclerosis. Both conserved end residues are part of each CDR3. A D gene is named only where the DNA matches it firmly. Clone size is stated in some rows and not others, as once, few, many or a class when expanded.

clone_size j_call d_call cdr3_length v_call cdr3_aa cdr3_nt
. TRBJ2-3 . 13 TRBV12-3/TRBV12-4 CASSLDRGYTQYF TGTGCCAGCAGTTTAGACAGAGGTTATACGCAGTATTTT
. TRBJ1-2 TRBD1 16 TRBV12-3/TRBV12-4 CASSLWEGQGVYGYTF TGTGCCAGCAGTTTATGGGAGGGACAGGGCGTCTATGGCTACACCTTC
. TRBJ1-1 . 13 TRBV6-5 CASSYNRNTEAFF TGTGCCAGCAGTTACAACAGGAACACTGAAGCTTTCTTT
. TRBJ2-5 . 14 TRBV12-3/TRBV12-4 CASSLAGAPETQYF TGTGCCAGCAGTTTGGCGGGGGCCCCGGAGACCCAGTACTTC
many TRBJ2-5 TRBD2 14 TRBV12-3/TRBV12-4 CASSLGLAEETQYF TGTGCCAGCAGTTTAGGACTAGCGGAAGAGACCCAGTACTTC
few TRBJ1-2 . 12 TRBV21-1 CAKPRSGYGYTF TGTGCTAAACCCCGGTCGGGCTATGGCTACACCTTC
. TRBJ2-5 TRBD2 15 TRBV6-5 CASTPLAGGEETQYF TGTGCCAGCACCCCACTAGCGGGGGGTGAAGAGACCCAGTACTTC
. TRBJ2-1 TRBD1 16 TRBV10-3 CAISQPDRGAYNEQFF TGTGCCATCAGCCAGCCGGACAGGGGGGCCTACAATGAGCAGTTCTTC
. TRBJ2-7 TRBD2 15 TRBV4-1 CASSPPGGFSYEQYF TGCGCCAGCAGCCCCCCGGGAGGATTCTCCTACGAGCAGTACTTC
. TRBJ2-7 . 13 TRBV7-6 CASSPIGTYEQYF TGTGCCAGCAGCCCTATCGGCACTTACGAGCAGTACTTC
. TRBJ2-7 TRBD1 15 TRBV12-3/TRBV12-4 CASSGPGQGSYEQYF TGTGCCAGCAGTGGACCGGGACAGGGGTCCTACGAGCAGTACTTC
. TRBJ2-1 TRBD2 14 TRBV20-1 CSPYSPSGGHEQFF TGCAGTCCATACTCCCCTAGCGGGGGGCATGAGCAGTTCTTC
. TRBJ2-3 TRBD2 15 TRBV7-9 CASTEREGLADTQYF TGTGCCAGCACCGAGCGGGAGGGCCTCGCAGATACGCAGTATTTT
. TRBJ2-5 TRBD1 14 TRBV6-5 CASSYSTGQETQYF TGTGCCAGCAGTTACTCGACAGGGCAAGAGACCCAGTACTTC
. TRBJ2-7 TRBD2 14 TRBV12-3/TRBV12-4 CASTDIAGLYEQYF TGTGCCAGCACCGATATAGCGGGACTCTACGAGCAGTACTTC
. TRBJ2-7 . 10 TRBV27 CATTTYEQYF TGTGCCACCACAACCTACGAGCAGTACTTC
few TRBJ2-1 TRBD2 15 TRBV29-1 CSVESGKRSYNEQFF TGCAGCGTTGAAAGCGGGAAAAGATCCTACAATGAGCAGTTCTTC
few TRBJ2-3 . 13 TRBV6-5 CASSYFAGDTQYF TGTGCCAGCAGTTACTTTGCGGGGGATACGCAGTATTTT
few TRBJ2-7 . 13 TRBV10-3 CAIADPLGSEQYF TGTGCCATCGCGGACCCCCTTGGGTCCGAGCAGTACTTC
once TRBJ2-1 TRBD1 15 TRBV5-5 CASRRTGGLYNEQFF TGTGCCAGCAGACGGACAGGGGGTCTCTACAATGAGCAGTTCTTC
. TRBJ2-3 . 14 TRBV12-3/TRBV12-4 CASSRRHDTDTQYF TGTGCCAGCAGCCGACGACACGACACAGATACGCAGTATTTT
few TRBJ2-7 . 17 TRBV19 CASSINPPPPETYEQYF TGTGCCAGTAGTATCAATCCCCCCCCTCCAGAGACCTACGAGCAGTACTTC
few TRBJ2-5 . 14 TRBV10-3 CAISEPGHQETQYF TGTGCCATCAGTGAGCCCGGGCACCAAGAGACCCAGTACTTC
. TRBJ2-3 . 12 TRBV20-1 CSPSARTDTQYF TGCAGTCCGAGTGCCCGCACAGATACGCAGTATTTT
. TRBJ2-2 . 13 TRBV7-8 CARSLFGTGELFF TGTGCCAGGAGCTTATTTGGCACCGGGGAGCTGTTTTTT
few TRBJ2-5 TRBD2 14 TRBV4-1 CASSRSGEQETQYF TGCGCCAGCAGCCGTAGCGGGGAACAAGAGACCCAGTACTTC
. TRBJ2-5 TRBD1 17 TRBV10-3 CAISDRGGGTGASERYF TGTGCCATCAGTGATCGGGGAGGCGGGACAGGGGCAAGCGAGCGGTACTTC
few TRBJ1-4 . 12 TRBV4-1 CASSQVEGKLFF TGCGCCAGCAGCCAAGTAGAAGGAAAACTGTTTTTT
few TRBJ2-7 TRBD1 17 TRBV7-2 CASSVIHSGTGGYEQYF TGTGCCAGCAGCGTCATTCATTCCGGGACAGGGGGCTACGAGCAGTACTTC
. TRBJ2-1 TRBD1 11 TRBV5-6 CASSSGQAQFF TGTGCCAGCAGCTCCGGACAGGCTCAGTTCTTC
few TRBJ1-2 . 11 TRBV29-1 CSGEGVEGYTF TGCAGCGGTGAGGGGGTGGAAGGCTACACCTTC
. TRBJ2-3 . 17 TRBV21-1 CASSAGDPPRGTDTQYF TGTGCCAGCAGCGCTGGGGATCCACCCAGGGGCACAGATACGCAGTATTTT
. TRBJ2-7 TRBD1 15 TRBV7-8 CASSPGTGARETQYF TGTGCCAGCAGCCCGGGGACAGGGGCCAGGGAGACCCAGTATTTC
. TRBJ1-4 . 15 TRBV7-9 CASSSSGATNEKLFF TGTGCCAGCAGTTCTTCAGGCGCAACTAATGAAAAACTGTTTTTT
many TRBJ2-7 . 11 TRBV7-2 CASSLVYEQYF TGTGCCAGCAGCTTAGTCTACGAGCAGTACTTC
. TRBJ2-1 . 16 TRBV28 CASSGASGSSYNEQFF TGTGCCAGTTCAGGGGCTAGCGGAAGCTCCTACAATGAGCAGTTCTTC
. TRBJ2-5 . 14 TRBV6-5 CASSSSYGIETQYF TGTGCCAGCAGTTCCTCTTACGGGATAGAGACCCAGTACTTC
. TRBJ2-1 TRBD2 15 TRBV7-6 CASSPFEGRGDEQFF TGTGCCAGCAGCCCCTTTGAGGGGCGGGGGGATGAGCAGTTCTTC
. TRBJ1-2 . 11 TRBV20-1 CSATGDYGYTF TGCAGTGCTACCGGGGATTATGGCTACACCTTC
. TRBJ2-5 TRBD2 15 TRBV7-7 CASSPLTGGQETQYF TGTGCTAGCAGCCCTCTGACGGGAGGTCAAGAGACCCAGTACTTC
few TRBJ2-3 TRBD2 15 TRBV24-1 CATSSGGGAGDTQYF TGTGCCACCAGCTCCGGCGGGGGGGCAGGAGATACGCAGTATTTT
. TRBJ2-5 TRBD2 14 TRBV5-1 CASSLREGGETQYF TGCGCCAGCAGCTTGCGGGAGGGCGGTGAGACCCAGTACTTC